The entry that follows covers one TCR beta chain sequence. Together with a sample-barcoded 5' primer, a J-beta primer mix was included in a second PCR lasting 7 to 11 cycles. TCRdb re-called the 5' RACE reads through MiXCR, storing one row per CDR3 protein. The repertoire has around 970,000 distinct CDR3 sequences, just over 50% of them found once; the top ten carry 20% to 25%. This sample stems from a study of blood T cells in healthy people across ages. Ten milliliters of peripheral blood were drawn from each donor into EDTA-treated tubes. Sequencing was performed on blood. This clonotype originated in a woman aged 60 to 75 in good health.

The CDR3 here is CASSQSSGSRLETQYF. As DNA, the CDR3 is TGTGCCAGCAGCCAATCTAGCGGGAGTCGGCTCGAGACCCAGTACTTC. The chain has TRBV7-2 and TRBJ2-5, with TRBD2 matching over 10 bases. The CDR3 runs 16 residues. The germline V gene has CDR1 SGHTA and CDR2 FQGNSA. V gave up 5 bases and J gave up 5 bases; unmatched junction bases: 11.